Below, 21 T cell receptor beta chains from the same sample are listed, as sequenced in a study of shared clonotypes between healthy human individuals. The repertoire was sequenced with immunoSEQ multiplex PCR; TCRdb's copy has only in-frame clones and lacks some. Here the sample spans around 2.5 million clones, 80% to 95% being singletons. The source material was naive CD4+ T cells from PBMCs. Regarding subset: CD45RA+ positively selected. Every receptor here comes from a man between 18 and 29 years old in good health. Some clones in this sample may be carry-over from other donors' samples.

The chain links TRBV30 to TRBJ2-5; perhaps D is TRBD1 or TRBD2 (5 bases each). The germline V gene encodes CDR1 GTSNPN and CDR2 SVGIG (reference sequence). The CDR3 is 17 amino acids. Trimming removed 4 bases at V and 10 bases at J, with 31 bases between. The CDR3 is CAWTIYPWGRNLGGQYF. CDR3 nucleotide sequence: TGTGCCTGGACTATTTATCCTTGGGGACGTAATCTCGGAGGCCAGTACTTC.

A note on this clone: This CDR3 is also generated by other DNA sequences in the sample. The chain joins TRBV18 to TRBJ2-7; TRBD1 aligns across 7 bases. Germline V CDR1 and CDR2: KGHSH, LQKENI. With V trimmed by 2 bases and J by 5 bases, 3 bases remained unmatched. This CDR3 is built from 13 residues. In nucleotides, the CDR3 is TGTGCCAGCTCACCAGGTCAGGGGGACGAGCAGTACTTC. It codes for CASSPGQGDEQYF.

The chain has TRBV5-4 and TRBJ2-7; no clear D gene. This CDR3 region has 14 residues. The V gene lost 4 bases and the J gene lost 1 base, with 12 bases spanning the gap. The germline V gene has CDR1 SGHNT and CDR2 YYREEE (reference sequence). The CDR3: CASSPNPDSYEQYF. The CDR3 DNA is TGTGCCAGCAGCCCGAACCCCGATTCCTACGAGCAGTACTTC.

V and J are TRBV6-4 and TRBJ1-2; the match to TRBD1 covers 7 bases. The CDR3 is 15 amino acids. Germline loops: CDR1 MRHNA, CDR2 SNTAGT. Trimming removed 5 bases from V and 4 bases from J; junction bases left unmatched: 10. CDR3 residues: CASSSVPGQSYGYTF. CDR3 coding DNA: TGTGCCAGCAGTTCCGTCCCGGGACAGTCCTATGGCTACACCTTC.

The J gene is TRBJ1-2, the V gene TRBV14; unclear D gene. The CDR3 has 14 amino acids. Deletions cut 1 base from V and 4 bases from J, with 10 bases between. Germline CDR1 SGHDN, CDR2 FVKESK. CDR3 in amino acids: CASSQADVLYGYTF. CDR3 sequence (DNA): TGTGCCAGCAGCCAAGCGGACGTCCTCTATGGCTACACCTTC.

The rearrangement links TRBV18 to TRBJ1-1; 9 bases match TRBD1. Germline CDR1 reads KGHSH; CDR2 reads LQKENI. J lost 4 bases, V lost 3 bases, and 9 bases had no gene match. The CDR3 spans 16 residues. The CDR3 bases are TGTGCCAGCTCACCTGGGACAGGGAGCGTTACCACTGAAGCTTTCTTT. Amino acid sequence: CASSPGTGSVTTEAFF.

The rearrangement uses TRBV14 and TRBJ2-5; D call uncertain. CDR1 and CDR2 from the germline V gene are SGHDN and FVKESK. Trimming left V 4 bases short and J 5 bases short, with 11 bases between. The CDR3 is made up of 13 amino acids. The CDR3 nucleotides read TGTGCCAGCAGCCTCTGGGCGGAGGAGACCCAGTACTTC. Translation gives CASSLWAEETQYF.

The J gene is TRBJ2-5, the V gene TRBV9; D unresolved. Trimming removed 4 bases from V and 5 bases from J, with 21 bases in between. The germline V gene encodes CDR1 SGDLS and CDR2 YYNGEE. CDR3 size: 16 residues. CDR3 sequence: CASSSRAAPGPETQYF. The CDR3 nucleotides are TGTGCCAGCAGCTCCCGGGCAGCTCCTGGGCCGGAGACCCAGTACTTC.

The chain links TRBV2 to TRBJ2-1, with a weak D call TRBD2 (5 bases). CDR1 SNHLY and CDR2 FYNNEI come from the germline V gene. This CDR3 has 14 amino acids. V was trimmed by 6 bases and J by 8 bases, leaving 17 bases between them. CDR3 coding DNA: TGTGCCAGCAGGGTTACGAGGGCGCGGGATGAGCAGTTCTTC. Translating gives CASRVTRARDEQFF. Combining the CDR3 with reference TRBV2 and TRBJ2-1 gives the whole variable domain EPEVTQTPSHQVTQMGQEVILRCVPISNHLYFYWYRQILGQKVEFLVSFYNNEISEKSEIFDDQFSVERPDGSNFTLKIRSTKLEDSAMYFCASRVTRARDEQFFGPGTRLTVL.

The chain carries TRBV4-1 and TRBJ2-1; D is uncertain. CDR3 size: 18 residues. CDR1 and CDR2 from the germline V gene are MGHRA and YSYEKL. The V end was cut by 0 bases, the J end by 8 bases, with 23 bases between. Written as DNA, the CDR3 is TGCGCCAGCAGCCAAGATACTTTGCGCCCCCCGGGTGACCATGAGCAGTTCTTC. Its protein is CASSQDTLRPPGDHEQFF.

The chain combines TRBV25-1 with TRBJ2-5, with D hard to call. The CDR3 loop spans 13 amino acids. Germline CDR1 MGHDK, CDR2 SYGVNS. Trimming stripped 8 bases from V and 12 bases from J, with 22 bases between. The CDR3 DNA is TGTGCCAGCCGTTCTAACCTATCAGGCCGCGAGTACTTC. Protein: CASRSNLSGREYF.

The chain links TRBV27 to TRBJ1-5; tentatively, D is TRBD1 (6 bases). Trimming cost V 5 bases and J 0 bases, with 11 bases left between them. Per germline, CDR1 MNHEY and CDR2 SMNVEV (reference sequence). The CDR3 runs to 15 residues. The CDR3 reads CASSGGQNSNQPQHF. CDR3 coding DNA: TGTGCCAGCAGTGGAGGACAGAATAGCAATCAGCCCCAGCATTTT.

The chain recombines TRBV11-2 with TRBJ2-2; either TRBD1 or TRBD2 may fit D (6 bases each). This CDR3 contains 13 residues. Germline CDR1 SGHAT, CDR2 FQNNGV. V was shortened by 2 bases and J by 7 bases, with 8 bases between the two germline ends. This CDR3 reads CASSLRGDGELFF. The CDR3 region has the DNA TGTGCCAGCAGCTTAAGGGGGGACGGGGAGCTGTTTTTT. Full variable domain (missing parts from reference TRBV11-2 and TRBJ2-2): EAGVAQSPRYKIIEKRQSVAFWCNPISGHATLYWYQQILGQGPKLLIQFQNNGVVDDSQLPKDRFSAERLKGVDSTLKIQPAKLEDSAVYLCASSLRGDGELFFGEGSRLTVL.

This chain links TRBV7-2 with TRBJ1-5; D is unclear. CDR1 SGHTA and CDR2 FQGNSA come from the germline V gene. The CDR3 has 15 amino acids. Trimming removed 1 base at V and 4 bases at J, with 11 bases between. CDR3 coding DNA: TGTGCCAGCAGCTTAGGTTGGAAGAATAATCAGCCCCAGCATTTT. As protein: CASSLGWKNNQPQHF. Full variable domain (rest looked up from reference TRBV7-2 and TRBJ1-5): GAGVSQSPSNKVTEKGKDVELRCDPISGHTALYWYRQSLGQGLEFLIYFQGNSAPDKSGLPSDRFSAERTGGSVSTLTIQRTQQEDSAVYLCASSLGWKNNQPQHFGDGTRLSIL.

As concerns this clone: Other DNA variants within this sample encode the same CDR3. The chain recombines TRBV28 with TRBJ1-3; 7 nucleotides match TRBD1. CDR1 is MDHEN, CDR2 SYDVKM, per germline. The CDR3 totals 15 residues. Trimming at V came to 6 bases and at J to 4 bases, leaving 9 bases not matched to a gene. Written as DNA, the CDR3 is TGTGCCAGCAGCCCTTCCAGGGGGTCAGGAAACACCATATATTTT. Protein: CASSPSRGSGNTIYF.

The V gene is TRBV4-1, the J gene TRBJ1-2, with D uncertain. CDR3 length: 13 residues. Germline V CDR1 and CDR2: MGHRA, YSYEKL. V lost 4 bases and J lost 4, with 10 bases in between. The CDR3 region is CASSLSHGYGYTF. The CDR3 bases are TGCGCCAGCAGCCTTAGTCACGGCTATGGCTACACCTTC.

The sample holds a few counts of this clone. J is TRBJ1-5 and V is TRBV9; D ambiguous. V was shortened by 0 bases and J by 4 bases, with 5 bases between the two germline ends. Germline V lookup: CDR1 SGDLS, CDR2 YYNGEE. The CDR3 spans 13 residues. DNA of the CDR3: TGTGCCAGCAGCGTAGACCAAAATCAGCCCCAGCATTTT. Protein sequence: CASSVDQNQPQHF.

This chain joins TRBV5-5 and TRBJ1-2; TRBD1 aligns across 7 bases. J lost 8 bases, V lost 5 bases, and 12 bases had no gene match. This CDR3 spans 14 amino acids. In germline, CDR1 is SGHKS, CDR2 YYEKEE (reference sequence). Here the CDR3 DNA reads TGTGCCAGCAGGACCTATACAGGGGAAGAAGGCTACACCTTC. Translation gives CASRTYTGEEGYTF.

The chain combines TRBV7-2 with TRBJ2-3; D is unclear. Deletions cut 2 bases from V and 8 bases from J, with 14 bases between. Germline assignment: CDR1 SGHTA and CDR2 FQGNSA. The CDR3 sequence is 14 residues long. CDR3 loop: CASSLRSARGTQYF. CDR3 in DNA: TGTGCCAGCAGCTTAAGGTCCGCGCGCGGTACGCAGTATTTT.

The chain's CDR3 is CASSEGSGETQYF. In nucleotides, the CDR3 is TGCGCCAGCAGCGAGGGGTCGGGAGAGACCCAGTACTTC. The chain couples TRBV5-1 to TRBJ2-5; D possibly uses TRBD1 or TRBD2 (5 bases each). The CDR3 consists of 13 residues. The V end lost 4 bases, the J end lost 4 bases, and 11 bases lay between the germline ends. The germline V gene encodes CDR1 SGHRS and CDR2 YFSETQ.

This clone has only one observation. This chain joins TRBV7-7 and TRBJ2-1, with TRBD2 matching over 11 bases. Germline-derived CDR1 and CDR2 are SSHAT and FNYEAQ (reference sequence). V lost 5 bases, J lost 1 base, and 19 bases stayed unmatched. CDR3 length equals 21 residues. Written as DNA, the CDR3 is TGTGCCAGCAGCCCAGGGAGGTGGGAACTAGCGGGAGCGCGGTCCTACAATGAGCAGTTCTTC. This encodes CASSPGRWELAGARSYNEQFF.